These 23 T cell receptor beta chains originate from one sample sequenced in a study of blood T cell repertoires in COVID-19. Method: immunoSEQ multiplex PCR; TCRdb's copy keeps in-frame clones and lacks some. The sample yields around 93,000 clones, about nine tenths seen once. Material for sequencing was peripheral blood. Receptors were obtained from a man between 18 and 35 years old with COVID-19, enrolled during active disease.

This clone was picked up many times. This chain uses TRBV7-8 with TRBJ2-7, with D possibly TRBD1 on 6 matching bases. The V gene lost 3 bases and the J gene lost 2 bases, with 14 bases spanning the gap. This CDR3 comprises 15 residues. The V gene's germline CDR1 is SGHVS and CDR2 FQNEAQ. The CDR3: CASSFRTVSTYEQYF. DNA for the CDR3: TGTGCCAGCAGCTTCCGGACAGTTAGCACCTACGAGCAGTACTTC.

V is TRBV28 and J is TRBJ2-1; 8 positions match TRBD1. Germline loops: CDR1 MDHEN, CDR2 SYDVKM. V dropped 1 base and J dropped 7; count of bases not matched to a gene: 9. The CDR3 has 16 amino acids. Here the CDR3 DNA reads TGTGCCAGCAGTTTATTTTTCCAGGGGGCAAGGAATGAGCAGTTCTTC. Its translation is CASSLFFQGARNEQFF.

The chain uses TRBV9 and TRBJ2-7; maybe TRBD1 (6 bases). Germline V lookup: CDR1 SGDLS, CDR2 YYNGEE. Trimming pared 5 bases from V and 5 bases from J, leaving 20 bases between. The CDR3 is made up of 15 amino acids. CDR3 in amino acids: CASRSVRGIFDEQYF. The CDR3 region has the DNA TGTGCCAGCAGGTCGGTGAGGGGGATCTTCGACGAGCAGTACTTC. Drawing the rest from reference TRBV9 and TRBJ2-7, the complete variable domain is DSGVTQTPKHLITATGQRVTLRCSPRSGDLSVYWYQQSLDQGLQFLIQYYNGEERAKGNILERFSAQQFPDLHSELNLSSLELGDSALYFCASRSVRGIFDEQYFGPGTRLTVT.

This chain uses TRBV28 with TRBJ2-5; 16 positions match TRBD2. The germline V gene encodes CDR1 MDHEN and CDR2 SYDVKM. The length of the CDR3 is 15 residues. Losses at the gene ends were 8 bases for V and 0 bases for J; bases not matched to a gene: 0. The CDR3 DNA reads TGTGCCAGCGGGACTAGCGGGGGGGACCAAGAGACCCAGTACTTC. This translates into CASGTSGGDQETQYF.

The chain is built from TRBV4-3 and TRBJ2-7, with D possibly matching TRBD2 (5 bases). Per the germline V gene, CDR1 is LGHNA and CDR2 is YSLEER. The CDR3 is 14 residues long. V shed 3 bases and J shed 7 bases, with 16 bases lying between them. The DNA for the CDR3 is TGCGCCAGCAGCCACTCCATCGGCCGGGAAGAGCAGTACTTC. Its protein is CASSHSIGREEQYF.

The rearrangement joins TRBV5-6 to TRBJ2-6, with D possibly being TRBD1 (5 bases). The V gene's germline CDR1 is SGHDT and CDR2 YYEEEE. The CDR3 runs to 16 residues. Trimming removed 4 bases at V and 2 bases at J, with 13 bases between. The CDR3 sequence: CASSTTANPGANVLTF. The CDR3 coding sequence is TGTGCCAGCAGCACGACAGCGAACCCTGGGGCCAACGTCCTGACTTTC.

This chain joins TRBV5-1 and TRBJ2-6; 7 bases fit TRBD1. In germline, CDR1 is SGHRS, CDR2 YFSETQ. The CDR3 sequence is 16 residues long. After removal of 0 bases from V and 6 bases from J, the junction contained 6 bases not matched to a gene. CDR3 nucleotide sequence: TGCGCCAGCAGCTTGGAGACAGGGAGTAAGGCCAACGTCCTGACTTTC. Protein product: CASSLETGSKANVLTF.

J is TRBJ2-3 and V is TRBV5-5, with D uncertain. This CDR3 region has 14 residues. The germline V gene has CDR1 SGHKS and CDR2 YYEKEE (reference sequence). Trimming pared 0 bases from V and 4 bases from J, leaving 9 bases between. The CDR3 DNA is TGTGCCAGCAGCTTGGGGGTAGCAGCAGATACGCAGTATTTT. Amino acids: CASSLGVAADTQYF.

The rearrangement joins TRBV28 to TRBJ2-1, with D unresolved. CDR3 length equals 12 residues. Germline CDR1 MDHEN, CDR2 SYDVKM. Trimming removed 3 bases from V and 4 bases from J, with 4 bases in between. The CDR3 sequence: CASSLEYNEQFF. CDR3 nucleotide sequence: TGTGCCAGCAGTTTGGAGTACAATGAGCAGTTCTTC.

This chain links TRBV6-5 with TRBJ2-7; D may be TRBD2 (5 bases). V was cut by 6 bases and J by 3 bases, with 12 bases left in between. The CDR3 length is 13 residues. Germline lookup yields CDR1 MNHEY and CDR2 SVGAGI. DNA of the CDR3: TGTGCCAGCAGCCCCGACGGACTCTACGAGCAGTACTTC. The encoded protein is CASSPDGLYEQYF.

This sequence joins TRBV7-8 and TRBJ2-1; D perhaps matches TRBD2 (6 bases). Trimming left V 2 bases short and J 5 bases short, with 25 bases between. This CDR3 spans 19 amino acids. CDR1 SGHVS and CDR2 FQNEAQ come from the germline V gene. The DNA of the CDR3 is TGTGCCAGCAGCTTACGTAAACGGGAGTTATGGGGATGGGACAATGAGCAGTTCTTC. As protein: CASSLRKRELWGWDNEQFF.

The rearrangement links TRBV29-1 to TRBJ2-3; tentative D call: TRBD2 (6 bases). Germline CDR1 is SQVTM and CDR2 is ANQGSEA. V was trimmed by 4 bases and J by 3 bases, leaving 14 bases between them. This CDR3 is 14 amino acids long. Here the CDR3 reads CSVVGRGFTDTQYF. CDR3 sequence (DNA): TGCAGCGTTGTCGGACGGGGGTTTACAGATACGCAGTATTTT.

This clone has a single count. The chain has TRBV23-1 and TRBJ1-1; D remains ambiguous. TRBV23-1 is an ORF, and what it does is uncertain. The CDR3 runs to 17 residues. V was pared by 1 base and J by 7 bases, with 22 bases between. The CDR3 protein is CASSQWGAHPVGFEAFF. The DNA for the CDR3 is TGCGCCAGCAGTCAATGGGGAGCCCATCCGGTGGGATTTGAAGCTTTCTTT.

V is TRBV6-2 or TRBV6-3 and J is TRBJ1-5; 8 bases fit TRBD1. J lost 3 bases, V lost 5 bases, and 9 bases had no gene match. Germline V gives CDR1 MNHEY, CDR2 SVGEGT. This CDR3 is built from 16 residues. The CDR3 loop reads CASSRGDRPVNQPQHF. The CDR3 DNA reads TGTGCCAGCAGTAGAGGGGACAGGCCTGTCAATCAGCCCCAGCATTTT.

Details on this clone: Other DNA sequences of this sample code for an identical CDR3. V and J are TRBV7-9 and TRBJ1-2; D gene unclear. The CDR3 is made up of 13 amino acids. V gave up 2 bases and J gave up 2 bases, with 6 bases separating them. CDR1 is SEHNR and CDR2 is FQNEAQ in the germline V gene (reference sequence). CDR3 amino acids: CASSLPGNYGYTF. Written as DNA, the CDR3 is TGTGCCAGCAGCTTACCGGGGAACTATGGCTACACCTTC.

The CDR3 DNA sequence: TGTGCCAGCAGCCCTGGACTAGCGGGAGTCGACGAGCAGTACTTC. Amino acids: CASSPGLAGVDEQYF. The chain links TRBV3-1 (or the pseudogene TRBV3-2) to TRBJ2-7, with 13 bases aligning to TRBD2. Germline CDR1 reads LGHDT; CDR2 reads YNNKEL (reference sequence). The CDR3 length is 15 residues. J was trimmed by 5 bases and V by 4 bases; bases with no gene match: 5.

V and J are TRBV29-1 and TRBJ2-7; D is unclear. The CDR3 runs to 13 residues. Germline V gene lookup returns CDR1 SQVTM and CDR2 ANQGSEA. V dropped 5 bases and J dropped 0 bases, with 11 bases sitting between them. CDR3 nucleotide sequence: TGCAGCGTTCATACGTCTAGCTCCTACGAGCAGTACTTC. Protein: CSVHTSSSYEQYF.

Written as DNA, the CDR3 is TGTGCCAGCAGTCTCCTCGGGAGGGGCGTGGGCGGGGAGCTGTTTTTT. Protein product: CASSLLGRGVGGELFF. This rearrangement joins TRBV28 to TRBJ2-2; 8 positions agree with TRBD2. With V trimmed by 5 bases and J by 7 bases, 12 bases remained unmatched. From germline, CDR1 is MDHEN and CDR2 SYDVKM. CDR3 length: 16 residues.

The chain links TRBV27 to TRBJ1-5, with D uncertain. The CDR3 has 15 residues. The germline V gene has CDR1 MNHEY and CDR2 SMNVEV (reference sequence). The germline V and J ends were trimmed by 2 bases and 0 bases, with 8 bases remaining between them. CDR3 DNA sequence: TGTGCCAGCAGTTTAGGCGGGATTAGCAATCAGCCCCAGCATTTT. This sequence encodes CASSLGGISNQPQHF.

This rearrangement joins TRBV11-3 to TRBJ2-4; possibly TRBD1 for D (6 bases). V lost 5 bases to trimming and J lost 5 bases, with 13 bases between them. This CDR3 has 14 residues. Per the germline V gene, CDR1 is SGHNT and CDR2 is YENEEA. CDR3 DNA sequence: TGTGCCAGCAGCCAGGGGATAGGCCAAAACATTCAGTACTTC. Residues: CASSQGIGQNIQYF.

The chain joins TRBV10-3 to TRBJ2-1; 7 bases are a match to TRBD1. Losses at the gene ends were 2 bases for V and 9 bases for J; bases not matched to a gene: 4. This CDR3 is built from 13 residues. CDR1 and CDR2 (germline): ENHRY, SYGVKD. The CDR3 region is CAISEKAGGEQFF. The CDR3, as DNA: TGTGCCATCAGTGAGAAGGCAGGGGGTGAGCAGTTCTTC.

This chain links TRBV5-1 with TRBJ2-5; TRBD2 might be the D (6 bases). Between the trimmed V and J ends, which lost 0 bases and 5 bases, there was a span of 14 bases. The CDR3 is 15 residues long. The V gene's germline CDR1 is SGHRS and CDR2 YFSETQ. The CDR3 region is CASSLVASESETQYF. The CDR3 region has the DNA TGCGCCAGCAGCTTGGTGGCTAGCGAGTCGGAGACCCAGTACTTC.

The chain couples TRBV6-5 to TRBJ2-2, with D perhaps TRBD1 (6 bases). Germline CDR1 MNHEY, CDR2 SVGAGI. The CDR3 length is 14 residues. V was pared by 6 bases and J by 8 bases, with 16 bases between. DNA for the CDR3: TGTGCCAGCAGACCCGGGACATTGGTAGGGGAGCTGTTTTTT. Translation gives CASRPGTLVGELFF.